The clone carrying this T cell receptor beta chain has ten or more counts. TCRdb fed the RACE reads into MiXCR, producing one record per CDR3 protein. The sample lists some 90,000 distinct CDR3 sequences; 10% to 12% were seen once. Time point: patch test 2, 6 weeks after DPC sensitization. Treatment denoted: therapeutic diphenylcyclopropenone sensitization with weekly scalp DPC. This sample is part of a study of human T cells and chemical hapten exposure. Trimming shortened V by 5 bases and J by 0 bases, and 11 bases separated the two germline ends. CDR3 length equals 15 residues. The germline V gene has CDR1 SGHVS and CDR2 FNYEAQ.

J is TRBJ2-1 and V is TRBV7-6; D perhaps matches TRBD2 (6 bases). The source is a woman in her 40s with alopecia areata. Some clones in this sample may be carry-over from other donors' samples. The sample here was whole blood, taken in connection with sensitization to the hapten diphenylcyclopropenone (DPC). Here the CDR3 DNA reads TGTGCCAGCAGCCCGAAGCGGGTCTCCTACAATGAGCAGTTCTTC. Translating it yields CASSPKRVSYNEQFF.